This is a list of T cell receptor beta chains from one sample in a study of CD8 T cell repertoires and HIV-1 epitope variants. Sequencing used immunoSEQ multiplex PCR; TCRdb keeps in-frame clones, though not all of them. This repertoire shows 4,500 to 5,500 clones, approximately 62% found once; its top ten account for approximately 45%. For these TCRs, the target antigens are not known. The sequencing input was cultured CD8+ T cells derived from PBMCs. All receptors derive from a male donor with HIV. The CDR3 runs from the conserved cysteine through the conserved F or W. A D gene is named only where the DNA matches it firmly. Expanded clones get a size class; other rows say once, few or many, or leave the size out.

d_call	j_call	clone_size	v_call	cdr3_length	cdr3_aa	cdr3_nt
.	TRBJ2-2	.	TRBV5-6	13	CASSPANTGELFF	TGTGCCAGCAGCCCCGCGAACACCGGGGAGCTGTTTTTT
.	TRBJ1-1	.	TRBV30	14	CAWAKGRVNTEAFF	TGTGCCTGGGCAAAAGGCAGAGTGAACACTGAAGCTTTCTTT
.	TRBJ2-7	.	TRBV4-3	10	CASSGTEQYF	TGCGCCAGCAGCGGAACAGAGCAGTACTTC
.	TRBJ1-3	.	TRBV4-3	16	CASSQDSSGTGNTIYF	TGCGCCAGCAGCCAAGATAGCAGCGGTACTGGAAACACCATATATTTT
TRBD2	TRBJ2-1	.	TRBV9	16	CASSVEASGDYNEQFF	TGTGCCAGCAGCGTAGAGGCTAGCGGGGACTACAATGAGCAGTTCTTC
TRBD2	TRBJ2-7	.	TRBV7-9	15	CASSFTSGGEPEQYF	TGTGCCAGCAGCTTTACTAGCGGGGGGGAGCCCGAGCAGTACTTC
.	TRBJ2-1	.	TRBV19	12	CASSMGVNEQFF	TGTGCCAGTAGTATGGGAGTGAATGAGCAGTTCTTC
TRBD1	TRBJ1-5	.	TRBV9	14	CASSVGQGDQPQHF	TGTGCCAGCAGCGTAGGACAGGGTGATCAGCCCCAGCATTTT
TRBD2	TRBJ2-7	.	TRBV7-8	17	CASSNQGRLAGTYEQYF	TGTGCCAGCAGCAACCAGGGAAGACTAGCGGGTACCTACGAGCAGTACTTC
TRBD1	TRBJ2-5	.	TRBV7-9	14	CASSPAQGLETQYF	TGTGCCAGCAGCCCCGCACAGGGGTTGGAGACCCAGTACTTC
TRBD1	TRBJ2-3	.	TRBV28	20	CASSSIRTHWGTESTDTQYF	TGTGCCAGCAGTTCTATTAGGACCCATTGGGGGACAGAGAGCACAGATACGCAGTATTTT
.	TRBJ2-3	.	TRBV18	15	CASSPQLGFADTQYF	TGTGCCAGCTCACCACAGCTGGGCTTCGCAGATACGCAGTATTTT
.	TRBJ2-3	.	TRBV29-1	13	CSVEDHLTDTQYF	TGCAGCGTTGAAGATCACCTCACAGATACGCAGTATTTT
.	TRBJ2-1	.	TRBV19	13	CASSATGFGEQFF	TGTGCCAGTAGTGCGACAGGCTTTGGGGAGCAGTTCTTC
.	TRBJ2-7	few	TRBV28	12	CASSLSRPEQYF	TGTGCCAGCAGTCTTAGTCGCCCCGAGCAGTACTTC
.	TRBJ2-5	.	TRBV27	13	CASRDGEKETQYF	TGTGCCAGCAGGGATGGGGAGAAAGAGACCCAGTACTTC
.	TRBJ2-3	.	TRBV28	16	CASSLGTNQLTDTQYF	TGTGCCAGCAGTTTAGGAACTAATCAGCTCACAGATACGCAGTATTTT
.	TRBJ1-6	once	TRBV6-6	16	CASSPTRSSYNSPLHF	TGTGCCAGCAGTCCGACAAGGAGCTCCTATAATTCACCCCTCCACTTT
.	TRBJ2-7	.	TRBV7-9	15	CASIPARAEGYEQYF	TGTGCCAGTATACCCGCGCGGGCGGAGGGGTACGAGCAGTACTTC
TRBD1	TRBJ1-2	once	TRBV6-6	14	CASGRTGEGYGYTF	TGTGCCAGCGGGCGGACAGGGGAAGGGTATGGCTACACCTTC
.	TRBJ2-1	.	TRBV7-6	11	CASSSNNEQFF	TGTGCCAGCAGCTCCAACAATGAGCAGTTCTTC
TRBD2	TRBJ2-1	.	TRBV4-2	16	CASSHELAGSYNEQFF	TGTGCCAGCAGCCACGAACTAGCGGGGTCATACAATGAGCAGTTCTTC
.	TRBJ1-2	.	TRBV4-2	15	CASSQAVAGNYGYTF	TGTGCCAGCAGCCAAGCGGTTGCAGGGAACTATGGCTACACCTTC
.	TRBJ1-2	few	TRBV6-5	14	CASSYSSGGDGYTF	TGTGCCAGCAGTTACTCATCCGGGGGCGATGGCTACACCTTC
.	TRBJ2-1	.	TRBV7-8	11	CASSSNNEQFF	TGTGCCAGCAGTTCCAACAATGAGCAGTTCTTC
TRBD2	TRBJ2-7	.	TRBV4-3	13	CASSQGTSNEQYF	TGCGCCAGCAGCCAAGGGACTAGCAACGAGCAGTACTTC
TRBD1	TRBJ1-5	.	TRBV6-1	15	CASNYRGGSNQPQHF	TGTGCCAGCAACTACAGGGGAGGCAGCAATCAGCCCCAGCATTTT
TRBD1	TRBJ2-3	.	TRBV5-6	14	CASSVIQGADTQYF	TGTGCCAGCAGCGTCATACAGGGGGCAGATACGCAGTATTTT
.	TRBJ1-5	.	TRBV6-1	17	CASSEGQLFYSNQPQHF	TGTGCCAGCAGTGAAGGACAGCTCTTTTATAGCAATCAGCCCCAGCATTTT
.	TRBJ2-5	.	TRBV30	14	CAWSSGQPQETQYF	TGTGCCTGGAGTTCGGGGCAGCCCCAAGAGACCCAGTACTTC
TRBD2	TRBJ2-3	.	TRBV4-3	14	CASSQGRGADTQYF	TGCGCCAGCAGCCAAGGACGGGGGGCAGATACGCAGTATTTT
.	TRBJ2-2	.	TRBV28	13	CASSLEGTGELFF	TGTGCCAGCAGTTTAGAGGGGACCGGGGAGCTGTTTTTT
.	TRBJ2-7	.	TRBV6-5	13	CASSISSLYEQYF	TGTGCCAGCAGTATTTCTAGCTTGTACGAGCAGTACTTC